Sequencing of this T cell receptor beta chain was carried out in a study of CD8 T cells in Susac syndrome. Each multiple sclerosis control was a treatment-naive patient with relapsing-remitting disease that was either stable or active. Bulk CD8+ and CD4+ cells came from magnetic negative isolation; CD8+ TEMRA by FACS. Reverse transcription of about 0.45 to 1 ug RNA was performed with random hexamers. Via MiXCR, TCRdb re-called the immunoSEQ multiplex PCR reads, giving one row per CDR3 protein. The data show about 200,000 distinct CDR3 sequences, 90% to 95% seen once. The CDR3 spans 17 residues. The trim removed 4 bases at V and 4 bases at J, leaving 14 bases unmatched. The germline CDR1 and CDR2 sequences are GTSNPN and SVGIG (reference sequence).

Sequences were obtained from CD4+ T cells from PBMCs. The TCR was taken from a human donor with multiple sclerosis. The rearrangement links TRBV30 to TRBJ2-3, with 10 bases lining up with TRBD2. In DNA, the CDR3 is TGTGCCTGGACTGAGGCTAGCGGGAGACAGTTTCCAGATACGCAGTATTTT. As protein: CAWTEASGRQFPDTQYF.